The present TCR beta chain was sequenced within a study of T cell responses to AZD1222 COVID-19 vaccine. Regarding the study as a whole: Nearly half of the spike-specific TCRs reportedly recognize variant regions that carry no mutations.

Concerning this clone itself: Its antigen is undetermined.

Here immunoSEQ multiplex PCR was the method, and the copy in TCRdb shows in-frame clones only, minus some. The sample carries more than 150,000 clones, about 92% recorded once. CDR1 and CDR2 from the germline V gene are MNHEY and SVGEGT. This CDR3 spans 14 amino acids. V was shortened by 5 bases and J by 6 bases, with 16 bases between the two germline ends. This TCR was recovered from an adult in good health. This material consisted of peripheral blood, taken on day 0 of AZD1222 vaccination. This rearrangement joins TRBV6-2 or TRBV6-3 to TRBJ1-1; D is undetermined. The CDR3 loop reads CASSHILDLSEAFF. The CDR3 nucleotides are TGTGCCAGCAGTCACATCCTGGATCTGTCTGAAGCTTTCTTT.